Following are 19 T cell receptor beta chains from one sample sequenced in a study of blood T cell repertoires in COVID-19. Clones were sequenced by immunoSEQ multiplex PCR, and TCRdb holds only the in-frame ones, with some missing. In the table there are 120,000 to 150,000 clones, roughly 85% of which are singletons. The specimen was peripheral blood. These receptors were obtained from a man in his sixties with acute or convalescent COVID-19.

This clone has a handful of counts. The DNA of the CDR3 is TGTGCCAGCAGCCTTCGGACAGCTTTCGACTTCACCTTC. Translated, it gives CASSLRTAFDFTF. J is TRBJ1-2 and V is TRBV7-9; D is perhaps TRBD1 (6 bases). The CDR3 extends over 13 amino acids. Trimming pared 5 bases from V and 13 bases from J, leaving 20 bases between. Per the germline V gene, CDR1 is SEHNR and CDR2 is FQNEAQ (reference sequence).

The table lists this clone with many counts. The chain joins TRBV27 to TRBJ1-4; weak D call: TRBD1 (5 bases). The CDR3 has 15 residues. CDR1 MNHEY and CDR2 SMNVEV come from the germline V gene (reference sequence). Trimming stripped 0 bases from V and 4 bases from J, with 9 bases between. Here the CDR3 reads CASSLSGTYNEKLFF. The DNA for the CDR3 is TGTGCCAGCAGTTTATCGGGGACTTATAATGAAAAACTGTTTTTT.

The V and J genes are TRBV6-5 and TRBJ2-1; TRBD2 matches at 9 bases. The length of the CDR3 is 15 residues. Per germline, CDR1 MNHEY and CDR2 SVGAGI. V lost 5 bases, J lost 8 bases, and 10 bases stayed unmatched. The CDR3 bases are TGTGCCAGCAGTCCTGTAGCGGGAGCCTTGGATGAGCAGTTCTTC. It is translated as CASSPVAGALDEQFF.

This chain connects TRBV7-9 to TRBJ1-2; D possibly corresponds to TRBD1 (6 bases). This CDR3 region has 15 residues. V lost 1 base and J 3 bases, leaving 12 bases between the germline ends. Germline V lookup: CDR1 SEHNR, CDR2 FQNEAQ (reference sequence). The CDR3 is CASSLGYREDYGYTF. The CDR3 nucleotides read TGTGCCAGCAGCTTAGGGTACAGGGAAGACTATGGCTACACCTTC. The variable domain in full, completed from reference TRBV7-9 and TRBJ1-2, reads DTGVSQNPRHKITKRGQNVTFRCDPISEHNRLYWYRQTLGQGPEFLTYFQNEAQLEKSRLLSDRFSAERPKGSFSTLEIQRTEQGDSAMYLCASSLGYREDYGYTFGSGTRLTVV.

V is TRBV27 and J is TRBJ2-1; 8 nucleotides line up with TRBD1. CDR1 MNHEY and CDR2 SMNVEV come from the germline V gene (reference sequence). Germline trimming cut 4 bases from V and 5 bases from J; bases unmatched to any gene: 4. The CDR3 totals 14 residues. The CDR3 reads CASSWDRRDNEQFF. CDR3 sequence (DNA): TGTGCCAGCAGTTGGGACAGGCGAGACAATGAGCAGTTCTTC.

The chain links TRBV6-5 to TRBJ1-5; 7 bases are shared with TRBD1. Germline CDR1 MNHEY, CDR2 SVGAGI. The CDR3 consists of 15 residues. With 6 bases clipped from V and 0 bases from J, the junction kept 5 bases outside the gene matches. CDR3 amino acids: CASRGQRISNQPQHF. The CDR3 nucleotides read TGTGCCAGCAGGGGACAGAGAATTAGCAATCAGCCCCAGCATTTT.

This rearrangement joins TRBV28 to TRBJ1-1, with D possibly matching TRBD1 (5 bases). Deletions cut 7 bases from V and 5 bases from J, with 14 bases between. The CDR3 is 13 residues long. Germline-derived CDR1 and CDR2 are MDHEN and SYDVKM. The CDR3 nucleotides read TGTGCCAGCAAAAGGCCAGGGTTGACTGAAGCTTTCTTT. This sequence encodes CASKRPGLTEAFF.

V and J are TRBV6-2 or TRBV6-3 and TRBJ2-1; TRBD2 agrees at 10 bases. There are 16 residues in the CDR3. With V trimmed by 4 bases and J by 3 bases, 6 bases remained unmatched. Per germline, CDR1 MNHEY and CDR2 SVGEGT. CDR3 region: CASSLEREGRYNEQFF. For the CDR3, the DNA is TGTGCCAGCAGTTTGGAGCGGGAGGGCCGCTACAATGAGCAGTTCTTC.

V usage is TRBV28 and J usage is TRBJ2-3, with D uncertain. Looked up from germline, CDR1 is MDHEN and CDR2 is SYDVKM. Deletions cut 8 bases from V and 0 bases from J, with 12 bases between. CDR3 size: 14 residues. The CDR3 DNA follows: TGTGCCAGCCGTCCCGTCGGGAGCACAGATACGCAGTATTTT. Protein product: CASRPVGSTDTQYF.

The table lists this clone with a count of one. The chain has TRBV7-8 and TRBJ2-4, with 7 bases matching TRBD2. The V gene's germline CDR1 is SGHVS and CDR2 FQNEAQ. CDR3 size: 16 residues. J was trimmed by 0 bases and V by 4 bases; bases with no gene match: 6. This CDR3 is CASSSRGELAKNIQYF. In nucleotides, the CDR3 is TGTGCCAGCAGCTCCCGGGGGGAGTTAGCCAAAAACATTCAGTACTTC.

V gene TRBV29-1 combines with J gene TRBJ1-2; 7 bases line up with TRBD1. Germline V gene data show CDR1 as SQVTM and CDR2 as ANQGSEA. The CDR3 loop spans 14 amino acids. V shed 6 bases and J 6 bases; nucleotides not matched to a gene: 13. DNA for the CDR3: TGCAGCGTAGAGGAGGGGGCCGGATTCAATGGCTACACCTTC. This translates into CSVEEGAGFNGYTF.

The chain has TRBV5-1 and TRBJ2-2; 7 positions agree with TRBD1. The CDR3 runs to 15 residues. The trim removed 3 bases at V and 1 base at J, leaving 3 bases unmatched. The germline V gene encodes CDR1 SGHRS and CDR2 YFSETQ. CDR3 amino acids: CASSSQGVNTGELFF. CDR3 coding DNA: TGCGCCAGCAGCTCCCAGGGGGTGAACACCGGGGAGCTGTTTTTT.

The DNA for the CDR3 is TGTGCCAGCAGTTCTGGACAGTGGCGCGGAGAAAAACTGTTTTTT. Encoded protein: CASSSGQWRGEKLFF. The J gene is TRBJ1-4, the V gene TRBV27, with D maybe TRBD1 (6 bases). This CDR3 is built from 15 residues. Trimming cost V 4 bases and J 8 bases, with 17 bases left between them. Germline assignment: CDR1 MNHEY and CDR2 SMNVEV (reference sequence).

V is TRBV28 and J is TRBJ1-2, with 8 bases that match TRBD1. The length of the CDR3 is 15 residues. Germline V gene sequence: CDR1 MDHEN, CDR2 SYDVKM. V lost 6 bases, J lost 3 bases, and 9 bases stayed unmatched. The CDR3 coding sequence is TGTGCCAGCAGCCAACCGGGACAGGACTACTATGGCTACACCTTC. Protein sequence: CASSQPGQDYYGYTF.

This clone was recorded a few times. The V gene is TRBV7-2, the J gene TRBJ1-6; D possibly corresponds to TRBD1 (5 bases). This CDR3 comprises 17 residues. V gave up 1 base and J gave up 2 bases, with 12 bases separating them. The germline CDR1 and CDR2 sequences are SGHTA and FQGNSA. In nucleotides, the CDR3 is TGTGCCAGCAGCTTAGGGGGGGGAAGGACCTATAATTCACCCCTCCACTTT. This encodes CASSLGGGRTYNSPLHF.

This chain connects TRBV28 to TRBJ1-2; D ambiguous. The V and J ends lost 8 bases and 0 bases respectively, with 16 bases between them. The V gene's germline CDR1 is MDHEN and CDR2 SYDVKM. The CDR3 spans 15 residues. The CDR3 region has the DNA TGTGCCAGCGGACTGGGTGGGCCTACTAACTATGGCTACACCTTC. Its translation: CASGLGGPTNYGYTF.

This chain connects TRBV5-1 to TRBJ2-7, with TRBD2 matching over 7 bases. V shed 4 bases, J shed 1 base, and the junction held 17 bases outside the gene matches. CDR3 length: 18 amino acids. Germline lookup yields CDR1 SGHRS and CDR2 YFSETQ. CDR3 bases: TGCGCCAGCAGCCTAGCGCCTCGGCGCGGGGGTTGGTCCTACGAGCAGTACTTC. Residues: CASSLAPRRGGWSYEQYF.

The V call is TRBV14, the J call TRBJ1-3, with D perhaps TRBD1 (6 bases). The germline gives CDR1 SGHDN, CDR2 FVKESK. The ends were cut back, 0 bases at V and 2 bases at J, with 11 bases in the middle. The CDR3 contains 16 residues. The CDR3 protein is CASSQDTGKTGNTIYF. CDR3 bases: TGTGCCAGCAGCCAAGATACAGGGAAAACTGGAAACACCATATATTTT.

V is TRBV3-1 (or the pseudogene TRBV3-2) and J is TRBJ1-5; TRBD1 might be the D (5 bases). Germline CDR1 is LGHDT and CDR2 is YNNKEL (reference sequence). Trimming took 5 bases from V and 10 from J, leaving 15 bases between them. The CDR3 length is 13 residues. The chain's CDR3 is CASSWRNGGPQHF. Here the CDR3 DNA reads TGTGCCAGCAGCTGGAGGAACGGGGGACCCCAGCATTTT.